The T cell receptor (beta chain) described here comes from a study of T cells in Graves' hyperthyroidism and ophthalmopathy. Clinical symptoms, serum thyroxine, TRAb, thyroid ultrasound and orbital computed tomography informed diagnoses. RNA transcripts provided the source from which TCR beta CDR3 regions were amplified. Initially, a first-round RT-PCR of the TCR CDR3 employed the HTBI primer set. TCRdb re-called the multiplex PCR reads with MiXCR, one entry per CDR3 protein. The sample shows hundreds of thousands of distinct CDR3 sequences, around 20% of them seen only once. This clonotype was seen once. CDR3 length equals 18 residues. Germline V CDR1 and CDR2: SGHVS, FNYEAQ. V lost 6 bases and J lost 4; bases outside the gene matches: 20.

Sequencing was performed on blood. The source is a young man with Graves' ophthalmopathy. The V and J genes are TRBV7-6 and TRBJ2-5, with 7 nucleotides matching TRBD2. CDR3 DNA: TGTGCCAGCAGTATCCTCTCGGGAGGCCAAGTCGGCGGAGAGACCCAGTACTTC. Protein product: CASSILSGGQVGGETQYF.